These T cell receptor beta chains were read from a single sample in a study of blood T cell repertoires in COVID-19. Measured with immunoSEQ multiplex PCR; TCRdb has only the in-frame clones, and not every one. The sample lists fewer than 300,000 clones; about 87% were seen once. The sample taken for sequencing was peripheral blood. All receptors come from a man in his 60s who had recovered from COVID-19. Both conserved end residues are part of each CDR3. Fields, in order: CDR3 DNA, CDR3 protein, J gene, clone size, D gene, V gene. The D gene is left open where the match is weak. Clone size appears in some rows only: once, few, many, or a class for an expanded clone.

DNA: TGTGCCAGCAGAGGGACAGGGAACTATGGCTACACCTTC
CDR3: CASRGTGNYGYTF
J: TRBJ1-2
size: few
D: TRBD1
V: TRBV6-5

DNA: TGTGCCAGCAGTGAACAGGGCGTCCCCTCCTACGAGCAGTACTTC
CDR3: CASSEQGVPSYEQYF
J: TRBJ2-7
size: .
D: .
V: TRBV6-1

DNA: TGTGCCATCAGTGAGGGGTCTAGCGGGGAACAAGAGCAGTACTTC
CDR3: CAISEGSSGEQEQYF
J: TRBJ2-7
size: .
D: TRBD2
V: TRBV10-3

DNA: TGCGCCAGCAGCTTGACAGGTTCAGAGACCCAGTACTTC
CDR3: CASSLTGSETQYF
J: TRBJ2-5
size: .
D: .
V: TRBV5-1

DNA: TGTGCCAGCAGCGTAGCGGGGGTTGTTCCCTTATTCGGCTACACCTTC
CDR3: CASSVAGVVPLFGYTF
J: TRBJ1-2
size: .
D: .
V: TRBV9

DNA: TGTGCCAGCAGCCAAGAGCCCAGGTCTGGAAACACCATATATTTT
CDR3: CASSQEPRSGNTIYF
J: TRBJ1-3
size: .
D: .
V: TRBV16

DNA: TGTGCTAGTGGTTTGGTTAATACACAGGGGGCGGGCAATCAGCCCCAGCATTTT
CDR3: CASGLVNTQGAGNQPQHF
J: TRBJ1-5
size: .
D: TRBD1
V: TRBV12-5

DNA: TGTGCCAGCAGCCTTTCAAGCGGGGGGGTCTTCTCCGGGGAGCTGTTTTTT
CDR3: CASSLSSGGVFSGELFF
J: TRBJ2-2
size: .
D: TRBD2
V: TRBV3-1/TRBV3-2

DNA: TGTGCCAGCATTGGAAGAGCGAGTGAAGCTTTCTTT
CDR3: CASIGRASEAFF
J: TRBJ1-1
size: .
D: .
V: TRBV12-3/TRBV12-4

DNA: TGTGCCAGCAGCGCGGCCGGGACAGGGGGCAATGGCTACACCTTC
CDR3: CASSAAGTGGNGYTF
J: TRBJ1-2
size: .
D: TRBD1
V: TRBV9